This T cell receptor (beta chain) was sequenced during a study of blood T cell repertoires in COVID-19. For the study at large: There were acute and convalescent COVID-19 samples, and they came from the United States, Italy and Spain. T cells, B-cell-depleted T cells, or PBMCs provided the cDNA or gDNA that served as material.

The V end was cut by 5 bases, the J end by 4 bases, with 18 bases between. The CDR3 consists of 15 residues. Germline V gene sequence: CDR1 MDHEN, CDR2 SYDVKM. The method was immunoSEQ multiplex PCR; TCRdb's version includes in-frame clones alone and lacks a portion of them. The sample has roughly 260,000 clones; approximately 86% are singletons. Researchers sorted participants into cohorts using their self-reported clinical history. This sequence joins TRBV28 and TRBJ2-7; tentatively, D is TRBD1 (6 bases). This TCR was sampled from a woman aged 18-29 years who had recovered from COVID-19. The source material was PBMCs or T cells enriched from blood (not recorded which). This CDR3 is CASSRSTTGLYEQYF. Written as DNA, the CDR3 is TGTGCCAGCAGTCGAAGTACCACAGGGTTGTACGAGCAGTACTTC.